This TCR beta chain was observed in a study of blood T cell repertoires in COVID-19. The CDR3 is 18 amino acids. Trimming took off 0 bases at V and 0 bases at J, with 17 bases between the two ends. CDR1 WSHSY and CDR2 SAAADI come from the germline V gene. Cohorts were determined from participant-reported clinical history. Authors' processing steps: The authors estimated nucleated cell counts from reference gene primer amplification. Measured with immunoSEQ multiplex PCR; TCRdb has only the in-frame clones, and not every one. Clone size and the V and J calls come from that table; the DNA yielded D and trimming. Among 320,000 or so clones, more than 75% were seen once, and the ten largest hold 1%.

This sequence originates from a woman in her twenties or thirties who had recovered from COVID-19. V is TRBV10-2 and J is TRBJ2-5; D is possibly TRBD2 (6 bases). Material for sequencing was PBMCs or T cells enriched from blood (not recorded which). CDR3 loop: CASSESFRAGWYQETQYF. CDR3 bases: TGCGCCAGCAGTGAGTCGTTTCGAGCGGGCTGGTACCAAGAGACCCAGTACTTC.